Following are 5 T cell receptor beta chains from one sample sequenced in a study of regulatory T cells in long-lasting Graves disease. The time point was: persistent/refractory GD, antithyroid drugs over 5 years with positive TRAb. Extracted RNA from PBMCs served as the source of the TCR library. HTBI primers from iRepertoire and Arm-PCR of CDR3 regions yielded the TCR beta libraries. TCRdb reprocessed the multiplex PCR reads via MiXCR and lists one record per CDR3 protein. Among a few hundred thousand distinct CDR3 sequences, roughly 24% were seen once, and the ten largest hold approximately 30%. Here the sequenced sample was peripheral blood mononuclear cells (PBMCs), taken when the disease was refractory, from a patient treated with antithyroid drugs. The receptors derive from a woman aged 40-49 years with Graves disease.

V and J are TRBV2 and TRBJ2-1; D gene unclear. The germline gives CDR1 SNHLY, CDR2 FYNNEI. V lost 6 bases to trimming and J lost 0 bases, with 12 bases between them. The CDR3 is 15 residues long. The CDR3 loop is CASRPHIGSYNEQFF. CDR3 coding DNA: TGTGCCAGCAGACCTCACATCGGCTCCTACAATGAGCAGTTCTTC.

J is TRBJ2-2 and V is TRBV5-1; 10 bases align to TRBD2. This CDR3 has 16 amino acids. The germline CDR1 and CDR2 sequences are SGHRS and YFSETQ. The trim removed 4 bases at V and 0 bases at J, leaving 3 bases unmatched. In nucleotides, the CDR3 is TGCGCCAGCAGCCCGGGACTAGCGACGAACACCGGGGAGCTGTTTTTT. Protein product: CASSPGLATNTGELFF.

This clonotype was picked up many times. V and J are TRBV28 and TRBJ1-5; D is ambiguous. The CDR3 is made up of 14 amino acids. V shed 1 base and J shed 6 bases, with 10 bases lying between them. Per germline, CDR1 MDHEN and CDR2 SYDVKM. The CDR3 is CASSLSFYGQPQHF. CDR3 bases: TGTGCCAGCAGTTTATCTTTTTACGGTCAGCCCCAGCATTTT.

This chain connects TRBV5-6 to TRBJ1-2; 9 bases fit TRBD1. Germline loops: CDR1 SGHDT, CDR2 YYEEEE. The CDR3 is 15 amino acids. The trim removed 3 bases at V and 5 bases at J, leaving 8 bases unmatched. The CDR3 loop reads CASSWWTGVVYGYTF. As DNA, the CDR3 is TGTGCCAGCAGCTGGTGGACAGGGGTCGTTTATGGCTACACCTTC.

In this sample, this clonotype turned up many times. CDR3 nucleotides: TGTGCCAGCAGCTTACAAAACATCTTGGTTGAGGGGCGAAATTCACCCCTCCACTTT. Amino acids: CASSLQNILVEGRNSPLHF. The V call is TRBV11-2, the J call TRBJ1-6; D possibly corresponds to TRBD1 (5 bases). V lost 2 bases and J 7 bases, leaving 24 bases between the germline ends. Germline loops: CDR1 SGHAT, CDR2 FQNNGV. The CDR3 contains 19 residues. Together with reference TRBV11-2 and TRBJ1-6, the CDR3 gives the full variable domain: EAGVAQSPRYKIIEKRQSVAFWCNPISGHATLYWYQQILGQGPKLLIQFQNNGVVDDSQLPKDRFSAERLKGVDSTLKIQPAKLEDSAVYLCASSLQNILVEGRNSPLHFGNGTRLTVT.